Listed here are 5 T cell receptor beta chains from one sample, sequenced in a study of PD-1 blockade in classical Hodgkin lymphoma. Generated by immunoSEQ multiplex PCR, the TCRdb table keeps only in-frame clones and is missing some. This table has fewer than 8,000 clones, under 85% appearing once. There was relapse after autologous stem cell transplantation in every patient, and there was variation in brentuximab vedotin exposure. Thawed PBMCs yielded CD4+ T cells through magnetic negative selection. The starting material was CD4+ T cells from blood, obtained at baseline. These receptors originate from a human donor with classical Hodgkin lymphoma.

The chain joins TRBV19 to TRBJ1-1; the D is unclear. The V gene's germline CDR1 is LNHDA and CDR2 SQIVND (reference sequence). The CDR3 loop spans 15 amino acids. Between the trimmed V and J ends, which lost 5 bases and 11 bases, there was a span of 24 bases. The CDR3 reads CASSSVLFISLSAFF. In DNA, the CDR3 is TGTGCCAGTAGTTCGGTTCTGTTTATAAGCCTCTCGGCTTTCTTT.

This chain links TRBV6-6 with TRBJ1-5; maybe TRBD1 (6 bases). The CDR3 covers 15 residues. Per germline, CDR1 MNHNY and CDR2 SVGAGI (reference sequence). V shed 2 bases and J shed 5 bases, with 13 bases lying between them. The CDR3 spells CASSYTGLRDQPQHF. As DNA, the CDR3 is TGTGCCAGCAGTTACACAGGGTTGCGGGATCAGCCCCAGCATTTT.

The CDR3 DNA reads as TGCAGCTATGACAGAGGACAAGAGACCCAGTACTTC. It specifies CSYDRGQETQYF. The V gene is TRBV29-1, the J gene TRBJ2-5, with D tentatively TRBD1 (5 bases). With 8 bases removed from V and 2 bases from J, the gap between germline ends came to 12 bases. Germline V CDR1 and CDR2: SQVTM, ANQGSEA. This CDR3 contains 12 residues.

This clone showed up just a few times. The rearrangement links TRBV4-1 to TRBJ2-3, with 9 bases identical to TRBD2. The CDR3 has 16 residues. Germline CDR1 is MGHRA and CDR2 is YSYEKL. The V segment lost 0 bases and the J segment 4 bases; nucleotides outside the gene matches: 5. This chain's CDR3 is CASSQDSRGGSDTQYF. The CDR3 region has the DNA TGCGCCAGCAGCCAAGATTCGCGGGGGGGCTCAGATACGCAGTATTTT.

The chain links TRBV20-1 to TRBJ2-5; D is ambiguous. The CDR3 loop spans 11 amino acids. The germline gives CDR1 DFQATT, CDR2 SNEGSKA (reference sequence). Trimming shortened V by 3 bases and J by 3 bases, and 5 bases separated the two germline ends. The CDR3 region has the DNA TGCAGTGCTAGGGCCGAAGAGACCCAGTACTTC. It encodes CSARAEETQYF.